These 3 T cell receptor beta chains were all obtained from the same sample, sequenced in a study of T cell repertoires in cytomegalovirus infection. No antigen is known for these receptors. Each CDR3 protein gets one entry after TCRdb re-called the reads with MiXCR. The repertoire holds approximately 600,000 distinct CDR3 sequences, with about 40% as singletons. The source material was cultured PBMCs, sampled from culture after CMV antigen stimulation. Source of these receptors: a human donor in good health (CMV status not recorded). Some clones in this sample may be carry-over from other donors' samples.

The chain uses TRBV6-6 and TRBJ2-2, with D possibly being TRBD1 (7 bases). V lost 3 bases to trimming and J lost 6 bases, with 14 bases between them. The CDR3 length is 15 residues. Germline V gene lookup returns CDR1 MNHNY and CDR2 SVGAGI (reference sequence). Written as DNA, the CDR3 is TGTGCCAGCAGTTATAACAGGGGAGGCGCCGGGGAGCTGTTTTTT. This sequence encodes CASSYNRGGAGELFF.

This clonotype has a count of ten or more. The rearrangement links TRBV7-4 to TRBJ1-4; the D is unclear. CDR3 length equals 19 residues. From germline, CDR1 is SGHVT and CDR2 SQSDAQ. V lost 1 base and J 0 bases, leaving 18 bases between the germline ends. CDR3 in amino acids: CASSLVGRIHLATNEKLFF. The CDR3 DNA sequence: TGTGCCAGCAGCTTAGTAGGGCGGATCCACCTCGCAACTAATGAAAAACTGTTTTTT.

This clonotype was seen more than once but under ten times. The V gene is TRBV10-3, the J gene TRBJ1-1, with 8 bases lining up with TRBD1. The V and J ends lost 6 bases and 5 bases, in that order; junction bases with no gene match: 8. The CDR3 contains 14 residues. The V gene's germline CDR1 is ENHRY and CDR2 SYGVKD. The CDR3 coding sequence is TGTGCCATCAGCTCTGGGACAGGTGATACTGAAGCTTTCTTT. Amino acids: CAISSGTGDTEAFF.